The rows below give T cell receptor beta chains drawn from one sample of a study of cytomegalovirus exposure and HLA in healthy donors. Libraries were prepared by immunoSEQ multiplex PCR; TCRdb keeps only in-frame clonotypes and omits some of them. Counted here are 90,000 to 100,000 clones, roughly four fifths occurring once; the ten biggest clones make up roughly 8%. The specimen was PBMCs. Receptor source: a female donor in good health and CMV-seronegative. Each CDR3 is given with its conserved first and last residue.

len	j_gene	v_gene	CDR3aa
12	TRBJ2-7	TRBV13	CASSLDLLAGYF
13	TRBJ2-7	TRBV6-5	CASSYGTDYEQYF
15	TRBJ1-3	TRBV11-2	CASSLGQASGNTIYF
14	TRBJ2-3	TRBV30	CAWSVSGSTDTQYF
17	TRBJ2-7	TRBV7-6	CASSLVRRPNSGDEQYF
14	TRBJ2-2	TRBV27	CASQKGGADGELFF
14	.	TRBV2	CASILTASTYEQYF
15	TRBJ2-2	TRBV28	CASSTIGGGTGELFF
12	TRBJ1-2	TRBV5-6	CASSLANYGYTF
13	.	TRBV9	CASSVAQGYEQYF
16	TRBJ1-2	TRBV30	CAWSVMLGQGAIGYTF
14	TRBJ1-2	TRBV19	CASSVDRVEGGYTF
12	TRBJ1-2	TRBV14	CASSRGGYGYTF
14	TRBJ1-2	TRBV6-5	CASSPGTGIYGYTF
15	TRBJ1-6	TRBV5-1	CASRSGGNYNSPLHF
15	TRBJ1-4	TRBV25-1	CASREPGQGKVKLFF
13	TRBJ2-1	TRBV30	CAWSVLYIVEQFF
15	TRBJ2-7	TRBV5-4	CASSTPGQGPYEQYF
14	TRBJ2-7	TRBV18	CASSLEQGPYEQYF
19	TRBJ2-1	TRBV9	CASSPQGGTSGSSYNEQFF
18	TRBJ2-1	TRBV5-3	CARSPPSGRCISYNEQFF
15	TRBJ1-1	TRBV12-5	CASGLVLGRNTEAFF
13	TRBJ1-1	TRBV9	CASSSPPGTEAFF
13	TRBJ2-3	TRBV5-8	CASSFVRGDTQYF
17	TRBJ1-3	TRBV5-6	CVSSLRLTGGSGNTIYF
17	TRBJ2-2	TRBV27	CASSSGLAGGGTGELFF
13	TRBJ1-1	TRBV7-3	CASSPESYTEAFF
16	TRBJ2-7	TRBV4-3	CASSQPMGTGTYEQYF
15	TRBJ2-7	TRBV7-2	CASSSGLAGGAEQYF
14	TRBJ1-2	TRBV7-3	CASSQGQGPYGYTF
14	TRBJ2-1	TRBV28	CATIALRSYNEQFF
16	TRBJ2-5	TRBV7-7	CASSLGLAGSQETQYF
13	TRBJ1-5	TRBV7-2	CASSQNRNQPQHF
17	TRBJ2-7	TRBV19	CASSKAGGLAFSYEQYF
17	TRBJ2-1	TRBV9	CASSVKATSGGLNEQFF